This T cell receptor (beta chain) was recorded in a study of cytomegalovirus exposure and HLA in healthy donors. General observations from the study: CMV serostatus was the only immune exposure information that was available.

PCR involved 60 Vbeta and 13 Jbeta primers. TCRdb's table, derived via immunoSEQ multiplex PCR, lists solely in-frame clones and lacks some. In the table there are 60,000 to 70,000 clones, roughly 73% of which are singletons. The J segment lost 5 bases and the V segment lost 0 bases, leaving 2 bases of the junction unmatched. The CDR3 consists of 14 residues. Germline-derived CDR1 and CDR2 are SGHDT and YYEEEE. To note about this clone: The antigen is unknown. Other DNA sequences in this specimen translate into the identical CDR3.

This receptor was taken from a woman in her thirties or forties in good health and CMV-seropositive. The chain is built from TRBV5-6 and TRBJ1-5; 7 bases line up with TRBD1. The specimen sequenced was PBMCs. The CDR3, as DNA: TGTGCCAGCAGCTTGGCAGGGGGTGATCAGCCCCAGCATTTT. Protein: CASSLAGGDQPQHF.